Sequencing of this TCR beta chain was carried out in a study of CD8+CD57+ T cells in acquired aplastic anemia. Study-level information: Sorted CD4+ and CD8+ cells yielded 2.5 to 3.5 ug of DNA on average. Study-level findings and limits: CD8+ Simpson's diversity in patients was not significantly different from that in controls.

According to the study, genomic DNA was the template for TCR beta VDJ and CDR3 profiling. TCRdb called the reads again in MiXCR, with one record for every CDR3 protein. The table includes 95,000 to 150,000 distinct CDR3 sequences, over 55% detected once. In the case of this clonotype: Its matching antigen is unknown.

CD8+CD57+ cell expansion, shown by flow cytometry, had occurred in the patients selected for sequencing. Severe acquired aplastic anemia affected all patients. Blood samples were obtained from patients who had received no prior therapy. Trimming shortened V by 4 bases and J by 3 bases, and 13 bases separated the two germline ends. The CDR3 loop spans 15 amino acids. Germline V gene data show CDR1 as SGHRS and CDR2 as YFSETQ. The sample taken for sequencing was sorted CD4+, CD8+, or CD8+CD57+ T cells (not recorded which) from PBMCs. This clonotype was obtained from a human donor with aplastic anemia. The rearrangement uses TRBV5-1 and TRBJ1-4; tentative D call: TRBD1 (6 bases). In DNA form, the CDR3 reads TGCGCCAGCAGCCGGGGGGCAGGATCTAATGAAAAACTGTTTTTT. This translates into CASSRGAGSNEKLFF.